The source of this TCR beta chain is a study of T cell clonotyping in hematopoietic cell transplantation. Blood collection times were about day -28 and days 30, 100, 180 posttransplant. Trimming stripped 6 bases from V and 1 base from J, with 9 bases between. From germline, CDR1 is MDHEN and CDR2 SYDVKM. The CDR3 covers 13 residues. With regard to this clone: The target antigen is unknown.

Whole-study results and caveats: Broader posttransplant TCR repertoire diversity was predicted by graft donor and pretransplant recipient Inverse Simpson Index values. Recipient TCR diversity dropped after transplant; expanded clonotypes rose from day 30 to 180. At the given depth, recipient repertoires were over 95% de novo clonotypes.

Assay used: immunoSEQ multiplex PCR; TCRdb lists only in-frame clones, some missing. The sample holds about 11,000 clones; about 47% are singletons and the top ten take 8.5%. The material was PBMCs, obtained 30 days after allogeneic stem cell transplant. The clonotype originates from a male patient aged 45-60 years who had an allogeneic stem cell transplant from an unrelated donor, so the T cells may come from the graft donor. Some clones in this sample may be carry-over from other donors' samples. The chain recombines TRBV28 with TRBJ1-1, with TRBD1 as a possible D gene (5 bases). The CDR3 loop is CASSQGTNTEAFF. DNA of the CDR3: TGTGCCAGCAGCCAAGGGACGAACACTGAAGCTTTCTTT.